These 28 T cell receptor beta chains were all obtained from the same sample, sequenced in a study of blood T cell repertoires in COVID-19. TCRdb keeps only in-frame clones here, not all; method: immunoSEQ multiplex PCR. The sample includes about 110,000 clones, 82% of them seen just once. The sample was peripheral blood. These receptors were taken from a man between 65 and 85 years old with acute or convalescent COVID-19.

CDR3 coding DNA: TGTGCCAGCAGTCTGAGTAGCAATCAGCCCCAGCATTTT. Translating gives CASSLSSNQPQHF. The chain combines TRBV7-9 with TRBJ1-5; no firm D call. Trimming took off 6 bases at V and 0 bases at J, with 6 bases between the two ends. CDR3 size: 13 residues. Germline CDR1 reads SEHNR; CDR2 reads FQNEAQ (reference sequence).

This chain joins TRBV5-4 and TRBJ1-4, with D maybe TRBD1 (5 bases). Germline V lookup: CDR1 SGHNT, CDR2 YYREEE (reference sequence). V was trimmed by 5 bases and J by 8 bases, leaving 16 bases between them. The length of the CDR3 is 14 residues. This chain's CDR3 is CASSPGGGEEKLFF. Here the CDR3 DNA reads TGTGCCAGCAGTCCCGGGGGAGGGGAGGAAAAACTGTTTTTT.

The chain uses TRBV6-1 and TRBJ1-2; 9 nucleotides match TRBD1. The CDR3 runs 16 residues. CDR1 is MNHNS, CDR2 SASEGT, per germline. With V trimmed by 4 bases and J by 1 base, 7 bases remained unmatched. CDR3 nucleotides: TGTGCCAGCAGTGGAGCCGGGACAGGGTATAACTATGGCTACACCTTC. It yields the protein CASSGAGTGYNYGYTF.

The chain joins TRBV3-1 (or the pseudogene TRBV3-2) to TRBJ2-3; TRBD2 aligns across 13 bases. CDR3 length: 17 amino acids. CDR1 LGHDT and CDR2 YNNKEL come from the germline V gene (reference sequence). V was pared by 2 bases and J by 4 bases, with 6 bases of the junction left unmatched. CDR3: CASSQRLAGGRADTQYF. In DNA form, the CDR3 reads TGTGCCAGCAGCCAACGACTAGCGGGGGGTAGGGCAGATACGCAGTATTTT.

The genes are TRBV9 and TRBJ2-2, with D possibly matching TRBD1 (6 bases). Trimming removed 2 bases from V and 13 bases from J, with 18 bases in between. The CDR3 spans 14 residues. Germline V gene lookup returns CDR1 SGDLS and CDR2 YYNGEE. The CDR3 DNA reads TGTGCCAGCAGCGTGTGGGACACCCCCGTTAGGCTGTTTTTT. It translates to CASSVWDTPVRLFF. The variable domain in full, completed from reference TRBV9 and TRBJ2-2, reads DSGVTQTPKHLITATGQRVTLRCSPRSGDLSVYWYQQSLDQGLQFLIQYYNGEERAKGNILERFSAQQFPDLHSELNLSSLELGDSALYFCASSVWDTPVRLFFGEGSRLTVL.

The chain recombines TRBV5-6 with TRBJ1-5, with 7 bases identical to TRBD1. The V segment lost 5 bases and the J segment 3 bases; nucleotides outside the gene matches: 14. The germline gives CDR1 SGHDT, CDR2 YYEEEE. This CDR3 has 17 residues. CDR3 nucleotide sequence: TGTGCCAGCAGTTCCCGTGGGACAGTGCTTTTCAATCAGCCCCAGCATTTT. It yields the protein CASSSRGTVLFNQPQHF.

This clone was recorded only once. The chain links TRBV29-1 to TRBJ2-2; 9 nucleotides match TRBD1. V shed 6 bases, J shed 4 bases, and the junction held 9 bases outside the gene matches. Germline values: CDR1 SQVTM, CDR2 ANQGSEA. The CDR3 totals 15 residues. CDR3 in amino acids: CSVPQGAMGTGELFF. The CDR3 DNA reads TGCAGCGTCCCACAGGGGGCCATGGGCACCGGGGAGCTGTTTTTT.

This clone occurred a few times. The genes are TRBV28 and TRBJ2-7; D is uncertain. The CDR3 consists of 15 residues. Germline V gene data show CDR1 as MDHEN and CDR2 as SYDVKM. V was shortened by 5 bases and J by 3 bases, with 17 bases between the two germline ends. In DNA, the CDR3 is TGTGCCAGCAGTCGAAGACGGGTAGACCTCTACGAGCAGTACTTC. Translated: CASSRRRVDLYEQYF.

CDR3 sequence: CASSHSGRGASNQPQHF. CDR3 nucleotides: TGTGCCAGCAGCCACTCCGGCAGGGGGGCTAGCAATCAGCCCCAGCATTTT. The chain combines TRBV3-1 (or the pseudogene TRBV3-2) with TRBJ1-5; TRBD1 matches 7 bases. V gave up 3 bases and J gave up 0 bases; unmatched junction bases: 8. The CDR3 is made up of 17 amino acids. Looked up from germline, CDR1 is LGHDT and CDR2 is YNNKEL (reference sequence).

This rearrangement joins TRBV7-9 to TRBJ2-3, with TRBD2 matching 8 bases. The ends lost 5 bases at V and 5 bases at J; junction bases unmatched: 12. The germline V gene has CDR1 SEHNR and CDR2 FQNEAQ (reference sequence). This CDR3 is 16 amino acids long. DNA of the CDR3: TGTGCCAGCAGCCCCACCGAGCGGGAGAGAATAGATACGCAGTATTTT. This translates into CASSPTERERIDTQYF. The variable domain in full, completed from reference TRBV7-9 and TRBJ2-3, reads DTGVSQNPRHKITKRGQNVTFRCDPISEHNRLYWYRQTLGQGPEFLTYFQNEAQLEKSRLLSDRFSAERPKGSFSTLEIQRTEQGDSAMYLCASSPTERERIDTQYFGPGTRLTVL.

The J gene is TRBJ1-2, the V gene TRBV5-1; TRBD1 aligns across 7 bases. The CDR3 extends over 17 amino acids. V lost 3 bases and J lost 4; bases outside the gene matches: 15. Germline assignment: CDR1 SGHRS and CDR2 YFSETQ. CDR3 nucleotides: TGCGCCAGCAGCTCCTCCCAACCGACAGGGATCGGCTATGGCTACACCTTC. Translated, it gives CASSSSQPTGIGYGYTF.

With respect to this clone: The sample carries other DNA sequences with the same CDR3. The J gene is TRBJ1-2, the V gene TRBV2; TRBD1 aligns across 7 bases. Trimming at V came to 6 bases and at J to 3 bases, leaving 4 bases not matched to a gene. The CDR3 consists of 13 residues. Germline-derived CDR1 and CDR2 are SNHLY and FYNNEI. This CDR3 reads CASSETGYYGYTF. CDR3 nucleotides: TGTGCCAGCAGCGAGACAGGGTACTATGGCTACACCTTC.

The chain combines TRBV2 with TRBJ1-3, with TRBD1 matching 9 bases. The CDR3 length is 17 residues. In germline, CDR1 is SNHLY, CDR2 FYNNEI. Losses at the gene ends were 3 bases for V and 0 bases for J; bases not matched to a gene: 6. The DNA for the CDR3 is TGTGCCAGCAGTGATCGACCGGGACAGGGCTCTGGAAACACCATATATTTT. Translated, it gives CASSDRPGQGSGNTIYF.

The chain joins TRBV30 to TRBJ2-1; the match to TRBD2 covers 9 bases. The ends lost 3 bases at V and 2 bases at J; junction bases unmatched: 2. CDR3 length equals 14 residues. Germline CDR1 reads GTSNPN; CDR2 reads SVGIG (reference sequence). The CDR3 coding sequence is TGTGCCTGGAGGCTAGCGGGGACCTACAATGAGCAGTTCTTC. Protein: CAWRLAGTYNEQFF.

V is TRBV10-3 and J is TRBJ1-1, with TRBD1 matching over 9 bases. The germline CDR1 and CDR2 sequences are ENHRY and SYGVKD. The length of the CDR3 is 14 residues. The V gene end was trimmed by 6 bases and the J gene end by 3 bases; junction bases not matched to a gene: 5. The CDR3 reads CAISLRDRDTEAFF. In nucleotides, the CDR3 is TGTGCCATCAGCCTCCGGGACAGGGACACTGAAGCTTTCTTT.

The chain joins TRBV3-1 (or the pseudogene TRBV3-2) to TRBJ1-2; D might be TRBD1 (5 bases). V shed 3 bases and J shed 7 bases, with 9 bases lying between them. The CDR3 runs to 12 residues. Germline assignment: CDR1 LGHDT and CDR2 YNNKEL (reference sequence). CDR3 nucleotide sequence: TGTGCCAGCAGCCATAGGGGAGGTGGCTACACCTTC. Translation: CASSHRGGGYTF.

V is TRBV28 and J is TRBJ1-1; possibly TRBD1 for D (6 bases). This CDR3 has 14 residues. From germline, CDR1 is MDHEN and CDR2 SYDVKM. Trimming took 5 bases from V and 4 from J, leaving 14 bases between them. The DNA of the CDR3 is TGTGCCAGCAGTGGGGGGGGCCCGAGCACTGAAGCTTTCTTT. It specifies CASSGGGPSTEAFF.

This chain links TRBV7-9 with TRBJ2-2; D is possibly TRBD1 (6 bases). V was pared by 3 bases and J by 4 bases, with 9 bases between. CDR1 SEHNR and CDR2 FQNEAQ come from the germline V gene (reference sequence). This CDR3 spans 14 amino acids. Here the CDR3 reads CASSFGTSTGELFF. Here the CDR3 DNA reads TGTGCCAGCAGCTTCGGGACAAGCACCGGGGAGCTGTTTTTT.

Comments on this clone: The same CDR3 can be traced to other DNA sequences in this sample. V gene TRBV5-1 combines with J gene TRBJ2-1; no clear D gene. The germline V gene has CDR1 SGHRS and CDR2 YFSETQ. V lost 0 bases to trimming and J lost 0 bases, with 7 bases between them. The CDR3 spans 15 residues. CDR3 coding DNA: TGCGCCAGCAGCTTGGGGAGTAGCTCCTACAATGAGCAGTTCTTC. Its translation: CASSLGSSSYNEQFF.

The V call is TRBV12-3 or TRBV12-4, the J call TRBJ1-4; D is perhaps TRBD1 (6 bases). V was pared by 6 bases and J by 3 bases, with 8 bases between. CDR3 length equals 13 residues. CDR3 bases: TGTGCCAGCAGGGACAGTCCTAATGAAAAACTGTTTTTT. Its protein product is CASRDSPNEKLFF.

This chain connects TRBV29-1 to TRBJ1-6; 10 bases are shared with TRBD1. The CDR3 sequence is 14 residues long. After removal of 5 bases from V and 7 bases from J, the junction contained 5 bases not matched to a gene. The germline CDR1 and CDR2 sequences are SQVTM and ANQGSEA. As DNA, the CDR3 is TGCAGCGTTTCGGGACAGGGGATCAATTCACCCCTCCACTTT. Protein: CSVSGQGINSPLHF.

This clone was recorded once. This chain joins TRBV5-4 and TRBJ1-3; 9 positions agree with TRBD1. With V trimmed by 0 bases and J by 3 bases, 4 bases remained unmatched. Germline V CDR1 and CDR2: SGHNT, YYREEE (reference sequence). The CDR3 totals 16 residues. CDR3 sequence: CASSLAGQGRGNTIYF. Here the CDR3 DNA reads TGTGCCAGCAGCTTGGCGGGACAGGGTCGTGGAAACACCATATATTTT.

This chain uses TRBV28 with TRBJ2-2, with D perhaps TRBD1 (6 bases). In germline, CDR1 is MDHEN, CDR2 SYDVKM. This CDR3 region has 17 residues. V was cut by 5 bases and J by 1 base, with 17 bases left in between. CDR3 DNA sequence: TGTGCCAGCAGTAGAACCCGGGACATAGGGAACACCGGGGAGCTGTTTTTT. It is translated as CASSRTRDIGNTGELFF.

In nucleotides, the CDR3 is TGCGCCAGCAGCGAGGGACTAGCGGGGGCTGAGCAGTTCTTC. It codes for CASSEGLAGAEQFF. The rearrangement joins TRBV5-1 to TRBJ2-1; 14 positions match TRBD2. Per the germline V gene, CDR1 is SGHRS and CDR2 is YFSETQ. Losses at the gene ends were 4 bases for V and 9 bases for J; bases not matched to a gene: 3. The length of the CDR3 is 14 residues.

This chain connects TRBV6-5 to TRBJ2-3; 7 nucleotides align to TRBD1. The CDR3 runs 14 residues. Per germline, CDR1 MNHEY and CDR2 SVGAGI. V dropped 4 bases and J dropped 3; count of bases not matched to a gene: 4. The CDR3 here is CASSLSTGTDTQYF. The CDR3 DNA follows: TGTGCCAGCAGTTTATCGACAGGGACAGATACGCAGTATTTT.

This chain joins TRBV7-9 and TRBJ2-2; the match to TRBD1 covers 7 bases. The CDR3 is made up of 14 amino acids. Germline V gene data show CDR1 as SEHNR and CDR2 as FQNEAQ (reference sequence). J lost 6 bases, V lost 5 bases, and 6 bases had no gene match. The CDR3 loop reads CASSLDRVAGELFF. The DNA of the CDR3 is TGTGCCAGCAGCCTAGACAGGGTTGCCGGGGAGCTGTTTTTT.

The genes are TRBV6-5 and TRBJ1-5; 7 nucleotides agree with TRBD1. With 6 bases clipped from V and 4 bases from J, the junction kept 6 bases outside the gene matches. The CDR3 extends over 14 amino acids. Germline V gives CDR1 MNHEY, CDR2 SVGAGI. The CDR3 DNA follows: TGTGCCAGCAGCAACAGGGGTGGGAATCAGCCCCAGCATTTT. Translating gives CASSNRGGNQPQHF.

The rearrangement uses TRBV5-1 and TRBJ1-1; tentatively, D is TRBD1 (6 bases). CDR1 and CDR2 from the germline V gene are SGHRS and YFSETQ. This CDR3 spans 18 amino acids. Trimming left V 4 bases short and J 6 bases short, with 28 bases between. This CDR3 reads CASSSRYRDTPPIAEAFF. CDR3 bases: TGCGCCAGCAGCAGCCGCTACAGGGACACCCCCCCCATCGCTGAAGCTTTCTTT. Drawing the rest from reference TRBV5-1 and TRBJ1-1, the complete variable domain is KAGVTQTPRYLIKTRGQQVTLSCSPISGHRSVSWYQQTPGQGLQFLFEYFSETQRNKGNFPGRFSGRQFSNSRSEMNVSTLELGDSALYLCASSSRYRDTPPIAEAFFGQGTRLTVV.